This T cell receptor (beta chain) was captured by sequencing in a study of blood T cell repertoires in COVID-19. The CDR3 is 12 residues long. V lost 4 bases and J lost 10, with 8 bases in between. Germline-derived CDR1 and CDR2 are SEHNR and FQNEAQ (reference sequence). Participants had their cohort set by participant-reported clinical history. All exposed participants met a person with COVID-19 within 2 weeks before entering the study. Profiling relied on immunoSEQ multiplex PCR, and the TCRdb table lists in-frame clones only, not all of them. The table shows around 250,000 clones, with around nine tenths occurring only once.

The chain is built from TRBV7-9 and TRBJ1-6, with D perhaps TRBD1 (6 bases). The sequenced sample consisted of PBMCs or T cells enriched from blood (not recorded which). The receptor was isolated from a woman aged 40 to 55 who had been exposed to COVID-19. The DNA for the CDR3 is TGTGCCAGCAGCTCAGGGGAATCACCCCTCCACTTT. Translated: CASSSGESPLHF.